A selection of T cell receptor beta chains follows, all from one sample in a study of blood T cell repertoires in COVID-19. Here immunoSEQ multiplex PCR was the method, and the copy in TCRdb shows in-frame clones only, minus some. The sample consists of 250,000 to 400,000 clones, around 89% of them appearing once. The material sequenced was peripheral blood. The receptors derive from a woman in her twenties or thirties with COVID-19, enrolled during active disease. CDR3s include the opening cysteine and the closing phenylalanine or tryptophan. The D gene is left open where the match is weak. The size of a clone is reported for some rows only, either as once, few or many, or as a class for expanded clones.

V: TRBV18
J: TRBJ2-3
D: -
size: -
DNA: TGTGCCAGCTCACCCGGGATAAGCACAGATACGCAGTATTTT
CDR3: CASSPGISTDTQYF

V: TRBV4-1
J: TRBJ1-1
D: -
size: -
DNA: TGCGCCAGCAGCCAAGAGTACAGAGATTACACTGAAGCTTTCTTT
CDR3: CASSQEYRDYTEAFF

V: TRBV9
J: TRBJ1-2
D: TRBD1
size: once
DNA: TGTGCCAGCAGCGTAGGACAGGGGTATGGCTACACCTTC
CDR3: CASSVGQGYGYTF

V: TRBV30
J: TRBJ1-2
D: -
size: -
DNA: TGTGCCTGGAGTGTAGGGGGGGTCTATGGCTACACCTTC
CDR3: CAWSVGGVYGYTF

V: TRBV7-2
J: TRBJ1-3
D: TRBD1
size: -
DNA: TGTGCCAGCAGCCCCGAGACAGGGCGGTTCAGAAACACCATATATTTT
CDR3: CASSPETGRFRNTIYF

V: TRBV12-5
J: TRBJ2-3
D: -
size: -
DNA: TGTGCTAGTGGTCCGCAGGGTGCGACAGATACGCAGTATTTT
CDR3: CASGPQGATDTQYF

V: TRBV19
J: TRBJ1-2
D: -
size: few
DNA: TGTGCCAGTAGTATAGCTGCCGGTACTTATGCCTACACCTTC
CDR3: CASSIAAGTYAYTF

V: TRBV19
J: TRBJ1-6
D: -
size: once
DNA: TGTGCCAGTAGACGGGGTGAAAATTCACCCCTCCACTTT
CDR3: CASRRGENSPLHF

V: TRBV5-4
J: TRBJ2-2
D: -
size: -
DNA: TGTGCCAGCAGACTAGGTCTCACGAACACCGGGGAGCTGTTTTTT
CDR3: CASRLGLTNTGELFF

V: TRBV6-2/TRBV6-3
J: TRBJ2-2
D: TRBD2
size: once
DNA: TGTGCCAGCAGTTCCAGGACTAGAATGAACACCGGGGAGCTGTTTTTT
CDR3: CASSSRTRMNTGELFF

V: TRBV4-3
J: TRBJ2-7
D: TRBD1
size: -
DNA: TGCGCCAGCAGCCAAACTCGGACAGGGCTCACCTACGAGCAGTACTTC
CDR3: CASSQTRTGLTYEQYF

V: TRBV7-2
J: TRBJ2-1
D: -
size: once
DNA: TGTGCCAGCAGCCGGCGGGGTGAGCCCTCCTACAATGAGCAGTTCTTC
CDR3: CASSRRGEPSYNEQFF

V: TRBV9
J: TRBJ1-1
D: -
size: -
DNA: TGTGCCAGCAGCGTAGGGGGCCAGGGAATGAACACTGAAGCTTTCTTT
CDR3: CASSVGGQGMNTEAFF

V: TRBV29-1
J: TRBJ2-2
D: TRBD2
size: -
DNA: TGCAGCGTTGTACTAGCGGACACCGGGGAGCTGTTTTTT
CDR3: CSVVLADTGELFF

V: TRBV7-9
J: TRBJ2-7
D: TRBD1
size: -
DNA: TGTGCCAGCAGCCCCCGGGACAGGGTCGACGAGCAGTACTTC
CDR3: CASSPRDRVDEQYF

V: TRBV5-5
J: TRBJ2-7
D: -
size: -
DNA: TGTGCCAGCAGCCTGGGGGACACCTCCTACGAGCAGTACTTC
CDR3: CASSLGDTSYEQYF

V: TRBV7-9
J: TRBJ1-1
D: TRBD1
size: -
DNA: TGTGCCAGCAGCCGTGGACAGGGGAACACTGAAGCTTTCTTT
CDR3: CASSRGQGNTEAFF

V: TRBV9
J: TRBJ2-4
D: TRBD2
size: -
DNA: TGTGCCAGCAGCGCGGGACTAGCGACCGCTCGGACGATAAAAAACATTCAGTACTTC
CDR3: CASSAGLATARTIKNIQYF

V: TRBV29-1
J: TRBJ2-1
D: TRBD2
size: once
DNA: TGCAGCGCCCTTGGGCTAGCGGGGGTTAATGAGCAGTTCTTC
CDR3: CSALGLAGVNEQFF

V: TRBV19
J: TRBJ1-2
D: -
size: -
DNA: TGTGCCAGTAGTCCAACCACTTATGGCTACACCTTC
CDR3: CASSPTTYGYTF

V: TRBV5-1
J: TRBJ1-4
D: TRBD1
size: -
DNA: TGCGCCAGCAGCTTGGGGACAGGGGAAGAGAAACTGTTTTTT
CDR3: CASSLGTGEEKLFF

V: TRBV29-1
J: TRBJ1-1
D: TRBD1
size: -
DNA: TGCAGCGTACAGGGGTTTATGAACACTGAAGCTTTCTTT
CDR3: CSVQGFMNTEAFF

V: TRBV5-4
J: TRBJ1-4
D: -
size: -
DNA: TGTGCCAGCAGCTTGACAGGGTCTAGGGAAAAACTGTTTTTT
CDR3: CASSLTGSREKLFF

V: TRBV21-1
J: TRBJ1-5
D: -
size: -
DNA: TGTGCCAGGCGCGGGAGGGGTTCACATAGCAATCAGCCCCAGCATTTT
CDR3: CARRGRGSHSNQPQHF

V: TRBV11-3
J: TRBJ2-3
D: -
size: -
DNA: TGTGCCAGCAGCTTAGTGTGGGGGCTGACAGATACGCAGTATTTT
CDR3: CASSLVWGLTDTQYF

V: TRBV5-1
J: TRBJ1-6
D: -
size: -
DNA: TGCGCCAGCAGCTTGGAGGAGGGCCTGCTTCCTTCACCCCTCCACTTT
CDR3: CASSLEEGLLPSPLHF

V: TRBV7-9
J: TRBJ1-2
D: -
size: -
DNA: TGTGCCAGCAGCCCCCCCAGCACGGGTGGGGGCTACACCTTC
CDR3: CASSPPSTGGGYTF

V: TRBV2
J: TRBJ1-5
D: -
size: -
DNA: TGTGCCAGCAGTAAAACCACTAATCAGCCCCAGCATTTT
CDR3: CASSKTTNQPQHF

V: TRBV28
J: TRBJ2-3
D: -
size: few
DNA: TGTGCCAGCAGTTTAGGAGGGGATACGCAGTATTTT
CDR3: CASSLGGDTQYF

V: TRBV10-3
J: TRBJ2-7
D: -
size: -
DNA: TGTGCCATCAGTGAAACTATACTCCCGCGCCCCTACGAGCAGTACTTC
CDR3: CAISETILPRPYEQYF

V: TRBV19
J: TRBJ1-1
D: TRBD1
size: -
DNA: TGTGCCAGTTCGGCCGGGACAGGGGACGGGTTGACTGAAGCTTTCTTT
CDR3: CASSAGTGDGLTEAFF

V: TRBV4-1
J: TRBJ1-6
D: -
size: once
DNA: TGCGCCAGCAGCCATTTGGGCCCACAGTCACCCCTCCACTTT
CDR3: CASSHLGPQSPLHF

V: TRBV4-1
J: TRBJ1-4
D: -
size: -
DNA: TGCGCCAGCAGCCAGCAGGGTGGTAGTGAAAAACTGTTTTTT
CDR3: CASSQQGGSEKLFF

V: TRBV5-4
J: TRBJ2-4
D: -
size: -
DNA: TGTGCCAGCAGCCCGGACAGCCCAAATCGGGTTCTGTCAGCCAAAAACATTCAGTACTTC
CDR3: CASSPDSPNRVLSAKNIQYF

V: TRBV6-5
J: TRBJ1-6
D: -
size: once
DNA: TGTGCCAGCAGTTACTCGGTTGGTCAGGGCCGGTCACCCCTCCACTTT
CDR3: CASSYSVGQGRSPLHF

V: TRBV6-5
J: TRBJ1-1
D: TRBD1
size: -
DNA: TGTGCCAGCAGTAGGACAGGGTCGGGACCTGAAGCTTTCTTT
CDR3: CASSRTGSGPEAFF

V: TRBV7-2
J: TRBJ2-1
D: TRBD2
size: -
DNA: TGTGCCAGCAGCTGGTCTAGCGGGGGAAATTACAATGAGCAGTTCTTC
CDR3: CASSWSSGGNYNEQFF

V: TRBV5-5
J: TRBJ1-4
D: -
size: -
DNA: TGTGCCAGCAGCTTCCTCCGGGAAAAACTGTTTTTT
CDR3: CASSFLREKLFF

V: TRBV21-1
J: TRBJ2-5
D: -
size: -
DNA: TGTGCCAGCAGCAAAGAGAACCTATTTCTAGTTATCAGGGGGGTCCAAGAGACCCAGTACTTC
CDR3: CASSKENLFLVIRGVQETQYF

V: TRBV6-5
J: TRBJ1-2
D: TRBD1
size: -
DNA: TGTGCCAGCAGAAGGACAGGGTATTCTGGCTACACCTTC
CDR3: CASRRTGYSGYTF

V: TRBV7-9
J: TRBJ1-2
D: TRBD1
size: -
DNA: TGTGCCAGCAGCTTAGGGGGGACAGGGAAGGGCTACACCTTC
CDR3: CASSLGGTGKGYTF